The 29 T cell receptor beta chains reported below all come from one sample, sequenced in a study of cytomegalovirus exposure and HLA in healthy donors. The primer mix had 60 Vbeta and 13 Jbeta primers. Produced via immunoSEQ multiplex PCR; TCRdb's table is partial and in-frame only. The sample has some 120,000 clones, more than 75% seen once. The sequenced material came from PBMCs. Receptors originate from a man aged 18 to 30 in good health and CMV-seronegative.

This clone was seen a few times. The V gene is TRBV4-3, the J gene TRBJ1-1, with D unclear. CDR1 is LGHNA, CDR2 YSLEER, per germline. V was shortened by 2 bases and J by 1 base, with 8 bases between the two germline ends. The CDR3 sequence is 14 residues long. CDR3: CASSQTRGNTEAFF. CDR3 nucleotides: TGCGCCAGCAGCCAAACCCGCGGGAACACTGAAGCTTTCTTT.

This sequence joins TRBV5-4 and TRBJ2-7; possible D gene TRBD1, 5 bases. V lost 1 base and J lost 2, with 16 bases in between. The CDR3 has 16 residues. Germline V lookup: CDR1 SGHNT, CDR2 YYREEE (reference sequence). DNA of the CDR3: TGTGCCAGCAGCTTGCCCCCAGGGTTGGGCCCCTACGAGCAGTACTTC. This translates into CASSLPPGLGPYEQYF. The whole variable domain, remainder taken from reference TRBV5-4 and TRBJ2-7, is ETGVTQSPTHLIKTRGQQVTLRCSSQSGHNTVSWYQQALGQGPQFIFQYYREEENGRGNFPPRFSGLQFPNYSSELNVNALELDDSALYLCASSLPPGLGPYEQYFGPGTRLTVT.

The V call is TRBV10-3, the J call TRBJ2-3; 13 bases fit TRBD2. The CDR3 runs 18 residues. The germline CDR1 and CDR2 sequences are ENHRY and SYGVKD. The V gene end was trimmed by 2 bases and the J gene end by 1 base; junction bases not matched to a gene: 6. CDR3 residues: CAISEKLAGGPGTDTQYF. CDR3 sequence (DNA): TGTGCCATCAGTGAGAAACTAGCGGGGGGGCCGGGCACAGATACGCAGTATTTT.

The V gene is TRBV18, the J gene TRBJ2-5; 9 bases match TRBD1. The CDR3 runs 15 residues. After removal of 2 bases from V and 5 bases from J, the junction contained 6 bases not matched to a gene. In germline, CDR1 is KGHSH, CDR2 LQKENI. The CDR3 bases are TGTGCCAGCTCACCAGGACAGGGGAAGGCTGAGACCCAGTACTTC. The encoded protein is CASSPGQGKAETQYF.

The V call is TRBV6-6, the J call TRBJ2-7, with D tentatively TRBD2 (6 bases). The CDR3 has 12 amino acids. In germline, CDR1 is MNHNY, CDR2 SVGAGI (reference sequence). Trimming shortened V by 10 bases and J by 3 bases, and 13 bases separated the two germline ends. DNA of the CDR3: TGTGCCACTGAGGGAGGAGACTACGAGCAGTACTTC. Its protein is CATEGGDYEQYF.

This clone was observed a handful of times. V gene TRBV7-2 combines with J gene TRBJ1-4; D is unclear. V lost 3 bases and J 2 bases, leaving 7 bases between the germline ends. The germline gives CDR1 SGHTA, CDR2 FQGNSA. The CDR3 length is 14 residues. CDR3 loop: CASSFGSTNEKLFF. The DNA of the CDR3 is TGTGCCAGCAGCTTTGGCAGTACTAATGAAAAACTGTTTTTT.

The chain's CDR3 is CASSYPEGVPYEQYF. The DNA of the CDR3 is TGTGCCAGCAGCTACCCCGAGGGCGTCCCCTACGAGCAGTACTTC. The chain has TRBV13 and TRBJ2-7, with TRBD2 as a possible D gene (5 bases). Germline CDR1 reads PRHDT; CDR2 reads FYEKMQ (reference sequence). Trimming took off 4 bases at V and 2 bases at J, with 15 bases between the two ends. This CDR3 is 15 amino acids long.

V usage is TRBV9 and J usage is TRBJ2-5; 8 bases map to TRBD1. V shed 6 bases and J 2 bases; nucleotides not matched to a gene: 6. CDR3 length equals 14 residues. CDR1 is SGDLS and CDR2 is YYNGEE in the germline V gene. CDR3 in amino acids: CASTRTGGQETQYF. The CDR3 DNA is TGTGCCAGCACGCGAACAGGGGGACAAGAGACCCAGTACTTC.

The rearrangement uses TRBV5-5 and TRBJ1-2, with TRBD1 identical over 9 bases. The trim removed 4 bases at V and 3 bases at J, leaving 10 bases unmatched. The CDR3 is 16 amino acids. The germline gives CDR1 SGHKS, CDR2 YYEKEE (reference sequence). The CDR3 sequence: CASSGITGGGDYGYTF. The CDR3 DNA sequence: TGTGCCAGCAGCGGGATTACAGGGGGCGGCGACTATGGCTACACCTTC. Complete variable domain (other parts from reference TRBV5-5 and TRBJ1-2): DAGVTQSPTHLIKTRGQQVTLRCSPISGHKSVSWYQQVLGQGPQFIFQYYEKEERGRGNFPDRFSARQFPNYSSELNVNALLLGDSALYLCASSGITGGGDYGYTFGSGTRLTVV.

To note about this clone: The same CDR3 also results from other DNA sequences found in this sample. V usage is TRBV27 and J usage is TRBJ1-2; no firm D call. V was clipped by 5 bases and J by 5 bases, with 15 bases between them. Germline-derived CDR1 and CDR2 are MNHEY and SMNVEV (reference sequence). There are 14 residues in the CDR3. In nucleotides, the CDR3 is TGTGCCAGCAGTGGGCAGGCCTCCCTATATGGCTACACCTTC. Translation gives CASSGQASLYGYTF.

The V call is TRBV27, the J call TRBJ1-5, with D possibly TRBD1 on 5 matching bases. The germline V and J ends were trimmed by 2 bases and 7 bases, with 12 bases remaining between them. This CDR3 is built from 14 residues. The V gene's germline CDR1 is MNHEY and CDR2 SMNVEV (reference sequence). The CDR3 spells CASSLGGDYQPQHF. CDR3 coding DNA: TGTGCCAGCAGTTTAGGAGGGGATTACCAGCCCCAGCATTTT.

The chain combines TRBV7-2 with TRBJ1-6; D unclear. This CDR3 region has 13 residues. Germline-derived CDR1 and CDR2 are SGHTA and FQGNSA. Trimming stripped 1 base from V and 7 bases from J, with 5 bases between. In nucleotides, the CDR3 is TGTGCCAGCAGCTTAGTAAGCAATTCACCCCTCCACTTT. Translating it yields CASSLVSNSPLHF.

This clone came up a few times. The V call is TRBV5-8, the J call TRBJ1-1; a weak D match, TRBD1 (5 bases). CDR3 length equals 12 residues. Germline lookup yields CDR1 SGHTS and CDR2 YDEGEE. V shed 2 bases and J shed 7 bases, with 9 bases lying between them. CDR3 in DNA: TGTGCCAGCAGCTTAAGGGGCAATGAAGCTTTCTTT. It is translated as CASSLRGNEAFF. The complete variable domain, with remaining parts taken from reference TRBV5-8 and TRBJ1-1, reads EAGVTQSPTHLIKTRGQQATLRCSPISGHTSVYWYQQALGLGLQFLLWYDEGEERNRGNFPPRFSGRQFPNYSSELNVNALELEDSALYLCASSLRGNEAFFGQGTRLTVV.

The chain couples TRBV9 to TRBJ2-5; D is ambiguous. The CDR3 contains 14 residues. CDR1 is SGDLS, CDR2 YYNGEE, per germline. Trimming stripped 0 bases from V and 5 bases from J, with 11 bases between. The CDR3: CASSVGNMRETQYF. CDR3 nucleotides: TGTGCCAGCAGCGTAGGGAACATGCGGGAGACCCAGTACTTC.

The chain carries TRBV5-1 and TRBJ1-2, with a tentative D call TRBD1 (5 bases). V gave up 0 bases and J gave up 7 bases, with 16 bases separating them. The CDR3 length is 15 residues. Germline V gene lookup returns CDR1 SGHRS and CDR2 YFSETQ. The CDR3 DNA reads as TGCGCCAGCAGCTTGGATGGCAGGGAAAGGATTGGCTACACCTTC. It yields the protein CASSLDGRERIGYTF.

This clone was detected only a few times. The J gene is TRBJ1-1, the V gene TRBV7-9; TRBD1 agrees at 8 bases. The germline V gene has CDR1 SEHNR and CDR2 FQNEAQ (reference sequence). The CDR3 contains 14 residues. Trimming at V came to 4 bases and at J to 7 bases, leaving 8 bases not matched to a gene. CDR3 sequence: CASSSTTGAGEAFF. The DNA for the CDR3 is TGTGCCAGCAGCTCGACGACAGGGGCCGGTGAAGCTTTCTTT.

J is TRBJ2-4 and V is TRBV28; perhaps TRBD1 as D (8 bases). Germline CDR1 reads MDHEN; CDR2 reads SYDVKM. Trimming took 7 bases from V and 5 from J, leaving 18 bases between them. CDR3 length: 15 amino acids. In DNA, the CDR3 is TGTGCCAGCACCGTCGGGGGGACAGGAGAAAACATTCAGTACTTC. Protein product: CASTVGGTGENIQYF.

The chain couples TRBV27 to TRBJ2-5; possible D gene TRBD2, 6 bases. The CDR3 length is 14 residues. Germline assignment: CDR1 MNHEY and CDR2 SMNVEV (reference sequence). V was pared by 1 base and J by 4 bases, with 10 bases between. The DNA for the CDR3 is TGTGCCAGCAGTTTATACGGGGGAGGAGAGACCCAGTACTTC. As protein: CASSLYGGGETQYF.

The chain couples TRBV5-5 to TRBJ1-4; D not certain. This CDR3 comprises 15 residues. Germline-derived CDR1 and CDR2 are SGHKS and YYEKEE (reference sequence). V was pared by 0 bases and J by 2 bases, with 8 bases between. The CDR3 here is CASSLVVGTNEKLFF. CDR3 bases: TGTGCCAGCAGCTTGGTAGTGGGCACTAATGAAAAACTGTTTTTT.

The V gene is TRBV23-1, the J gene TRBJ2-4; tentatively, D is TRBD1 (6 bases). TRBV23-1 is sorted into the ORF group, with uncertain function. The length of the CDR3 is 15 residues. V gave up 6 bases and J gave up 8 bases, with 20 bases separating them. The CDR3 spells CASRSMGHQMHIQYF. As DNA, the CDR3 is TGCGCCAGCAGATCTATGGGACATCAAATGCACATTCAGTACTTC.

This chain links TRBV6-5 with TRBJ1-1; no clear D gene. In germline, CDR1 is MNHEY, CDR2 SVGAGI. V was cut by 2 bases and J by 1 base, with 8 bases left in between. The CDR3 sequence is 14 residues long. CDR3 coding DNA: TGTGCCAGCAGTTACGAGGCGGGGAACACTGAAGCTTTCTTT. Protein product: CASSYEAGNTEAFF.

The chain combines TRBV7-2 with TRBJ2-7; D unclear. CDR1 SGHTA and CDR2 FQGNSA come from the germline V gene. The CDR3 covers 13 residues. The germline V and J ends were trimmed by 6 bases and 0 bases, with 9 bases remaining between them. The CDR3: CASSLAVSYEQYF. The CDR3 DNA sequence: TGTGCCAGCAGTCTGGCAGTCTCCTACGAGCAGTACTTC.

The chain couples TRBV4-2 to TRBJ1-1; D is unclear. The length of the CDR3 is 14 residues. Trimming cost V 0 bases and J 0 bases, with 5 bases left between them. CDR1 is LGHNA, CDR2 YNFKEQ, per germline. CDR3 residues: CASSQDRMNTEAFF. The CDR3 nucleotides are TGTGCCAGCAGCCAAGACAGGATGAACACTGAAGCTTTCTTT.

The chain joins TRBV4-3 to TRBJ2-7; tentative D call: TRBD2 (5 bases). Looked up from germline, CDR1 is LGHNA and CDR2 is YSLEER. The V gene lost 0 bases and the J gene lost 4 bases, with 13 bases spanning the gap. The CDR3 has 15 amino acids. Written as DNA, the CDR3 is TGCGCCAGCAGCCAAGATCGGGGAAAGTCTTACGAGCAGTACTTC. Protein product: CASSQDRGKSYEQYF.

The chain has TRBV5-5 and TRBJ2-7; the D gene is possibly TRBD2 (6 bases). CDR3 length: 13 amino acids. The germline V and J ends were trimmed by 2 bases and 4 bases, with 10 bases remaining between them. Germline V gene sequence: CDR1 SGHKS, CDR2 YYEKEE (reference sequence). The CDR3 loop is CASSLWRGYEQYF. Here the CDR3 DNA reads TGTGCCAGCAGCTTATGGAGGGGATACGAGCAGTACTTC.

The CDR3 DNA follows: TGTGCCAGCAGTGAAGGGCGGAGGGGGCGTGGGGATCTGAACACTGAAGCTTTCTTT. It codes for CASSEGRRGRGDLNTEAFF. V and J are TRBV2 and TRBJ1-1; TRBD1 matches at 7 bases. The junction had 14 bases not matched to a gene; V was cut back by 1 base and J by 0 bases. Germline values: CDR1 SNHLY, CDR2 FYNNEI. This CDR3 has 19 residues.

J is TRBJ2-7 and V is TRBV6-5; TRBD1 is a possible D gene (5 bases). From germline, CDR1 is MNHEY and CDR2 SVGAGI. The CDR3 extends over 13 amino acids. The V gene lost 4 bases and the J gene lost 9 bases, with 16 bases spanning the gap. The CDR3 loop is CASSFPLGQRQYF. In DNA form, the CDR3 reads TGTGCCAGCAGTTTTCCCCTGGGGCAGAGGCAGTACTTC.

The chain couples TRBV5-4 to TRBJ1-1, with D tentatively TRBD1 (6 bases). The V and J ends lost 5 bases and 6 bases respectively, with 20 bases between them. The CDR3 covers 15 residues. Germline V gene sequence: CDR1 SGHNT, CDR2 YYREEE (reference sequence). This CDR3 is CASSVQRSGVSEAFF. In DNA form, the CDR3 reads TGTGCCAGCAGTGTTCAACGGTCAGGGGTGTCTGAAGCTTTCTTT. Variable domain in full (rest from reference TRBV5-4 and TRBJ1-1): ETGVTQSPTHLIKTRGQQVTLRCSSQSGHNTVSWYQQALGQGPQFIFQYYREEENGRGNFPPRFSGLQFPNYSSELNVNALELDDSALYLCASSVQRSGVSEAFFGQGTRLTVV.

There are a few counts of this clone. The gene calls are TRBV9 and TRBJ2-3, with D uncertain. This CDR3 region has 15 residues. The V end was cut by 0 bases, the J end by 2 bases, with 10 bases between. Looked up from germline, CDR1 is SGDLS and CDR2 is YYNGEE. CDR3: CASSVEKLATDTQYF. Here the CDR3 DNA reads TGTGCCAGCAGCGTAGAGAAGTTAGCCACAGATACGCAGTATTTT. Variable domain in full (rest from reference TRBV9 and TRBJ2-3): DSGVTQTPKHLITATGQRVTLRCSPRSGDLSVYWYQQSLDQGLQFLIQYYNGEERAKGNILERFSAQQFPDLHSELNLSSLELGDSALYFCASSVEKLATDTQYFGPGTRLTVL.